This entry is about one TCR beta chain. Its target antigen remains unknown. The input lacks base qualities; no much larger clone sits a single base away. This record belongs to a study of T cell responses to AZD1222 COVID-19 vaccine (dated by TCRdb to about 2021). Study-level background: AZD1222 recipients whose second dose came at about 4 weeks and those whose second dose came at about 12 weeks were combined into one group, since spike-specific TCR depth and breadth did not differ between the two schedules. A total of 240 or so trial participants underwent TCR sequencing, of whom some 200 had received two doses of AZD1222 and 26 had received two doses of the MenACWY control vaccine. Enrollment into the trials was organized by age into subgroups of 18-55, 56-69 and 70-plus years, and those subgroups contained approximately 150, 30 and 60 TCR-sequenced participants, respectively.

Results and caveats for the whole study, not just this receptor: In the small 56-69-year group, the increase in depth fell short of significance, most likely because of low power. Conclusions about previously exposed vaccinees are limited, since just 6 or 7 AZD1222 recipients were seropositive for SARS-CoV-2 at baseline. The whole spike protein was spanned by vaccine-associated CD4 TCRs, and dominant responses were seen in regions 160-218 and 743-854. Participants were mostly white British, with more females than males. The authors suggested clonal diversity may have been underestimated. After two AZD1222 doses, both the breadth and the depth of spike-specific TCRs were significantly higher than at day 0 and than in MenACWY recipients. Nearly half of unique spike-specific TCRs reportedly recognized epitopes outside regions mutated in the B.1.351 and B.1.1.7 variants. Because no samples from the day 14 peak response were available, repertoires could be characterized only after the peak T cell response.

The sample's time point label is to be understood as: baseline before first vaccination. Vaccinee samples were obtained from the UK trials COV001 and COV002, which included a single-blind randomized controlled phase 2/3 trial of AZD1222 (ChAdOx1 nCoV-19) in healthy adults. For TCRbeta chain sequencing, PBMC samples were collected from trial participants at day 0 and at day 28 after the second dose. The CDR3 regions of human TCRbeta chains were analyzed by immunosequencing. Regarding the original processing steps: Repertoire TCRs were checked for matches against a reference library of SARS-CoV-2-specific TCRs that had been generated using the MIRA antigen-specificity platform. Breadth meant the fraction of unique TCRs that were SARS-CoV-2-associated, whereas depth meant the fraction of total T cells that were SARS-CoV-2-associated. Using the MIRA data, each spike-specific TCR was assigned both to the spike region to which the TCR was reactive and to a CD4 or CD8 class. Log10-transformed breadth and depth values were compared by one-way ANOVA with Sidak's multiple comparisons tests. The source is immuneACCESS, and TCRdb retained only in-frame sequences with V and J called. Part of the clones is not carried over; for the studies checked, unresolved V genes explain less than half of this, and the remainder is unexplained. V and J calls and clone size follow that table, whereas D and trimming were derived from the DNA. The sample data list over 65,000 clones, and roughly 80% of these were observed just once. Roughly 21% of the sample is held by the ten biggest clonotypes.

Based on the germline V gene, the CDR1 and CDR2 sequences are LGHNA and YNFKEQ. Its CDR3 holds 18 amino acids, cysteine through phenylalanine. The sequence is cut down to CDR3 DNA, 54 bases in frame from base 1. V has 3 bases trimmed and J has 5 bases trimmed; junction bases matching no gene number 7. The receptor comes from an adult in good health. The chain links TRBV4-2 with TRBJ2-2, with 15 middle bases fitting TRBD2. Sequenced material: peripheral blood, taken on day 0 of AZD1222 vaccination. The CDR3 reads as follows: CASSHGLAGGPRTGELFF. The DNA reads TGTGCCAGCAGCCACGGACTAGCGGGAGGGCCTAGGACCGGGGAGCTGTTTTTT.